The present TCR beta chain was sequenced within a study of identifying expanded T cells in peripheral blood. During the collection period, no donor immune events like infections were recorded. Study-level findings and limits: Clone count variance between roughly two-week samples rose with total template count.

The J segment lost 5 bases and the V segment lost 3 bases, leaving 6 bases of the junction unmatched. CDR3 size: 14 residues. Germline assignment: CDR1 SQVTM and CDR2 ANQGSEA. Profiled with immunoSEQ multiplex PCR; TCRdb holds only in-frame clones, not every one. The profile covers 70,000 to 95,000 clones, with about nine tenths appearing a single time and approximately 4% taken by the ten largest. About this clone: The target antigen is unknown.

The sequencing input was blood. This sequence originates from a person between 18 and 75 years old in good health. V gene TRBV29-1 combines with J gene TRBJ2-3; 9 bases fit TRBD1. CDR3 in amino acids: CSVEWTGEGDTQYF. The CDR3 region has the DNA TGCAGCGTTGAGTGGACAGGGGAAGGAGATACGCAGTATTTT.